This T cell receptor beta chain was found in a study of blood T cell repertoires in COVID-19. For the study at large: From the United States, Italy and Spain came samples of acute and convalescent COVID-19.

The CDR3 loop spans 14 amino acids. V dropped 2 bases and J dropped 2 bases, with 11 bases sitting between them. Germline loops: CDR1 SGHRS, CDR2 YFSETQ. In the authors' methods: Amplification of reference gene primers provided the estimated nucleated cell counts. TCRdb's table, derived via immunoSEQ multiplex PCR, lists solely in-frame clones and lacks some. V and J calls and clone size are given by that table; D and trimming were obtained from the DNA. The sample has roughly 250,000 clones, around 90% seen once. Grouping used clinical history reported by participants in a survey and questionnaire. Cohort 3 donors were reported recovered after two negative PCRs, clearance, or symptom resolution.

The chain is built from TRBV5-1 and TRBJ2-7; tentatively, D is TRBD2 (6 bases). The sequenced sample consisted of PBMCs or T cells enriched from blood (not recorded which). This receptor was taken from a woman between 45 and 60 years old who had recovered from COVID-19. The CDR3 protein is CASSLWDSAYEQYF. CDR3 nucleotide sequence: TGCGCCAGCAGCTTATGGGACTCCGCCTACGAGCAGTACTTC. The full variable domain, with the rest looked up from reference TRBV5-1 and TRBJ2-7, is KAGVTQTPRYLIKTRGQQVTLSCSPISGHRSVSWYQQTPGQGLQFLFEYFSETQRNKGNFPGRFSGRQFSNSRSEMNVSTLELGDSALYLCASSLWDSAYEQYFGPGTRLTVT.